One and the same sample provided the 31 T cell receptor beta chains below, sequenced in a study (dated by TCRdb to the mid-2010s). Library method: 5' RACE. This sample was sequenced with an Illumina MiSeq. TCRdb itself trimmed the public reads at Q25 with fastp, ran MiXCR and retained productive beta chains. Duplicate CDR3 protein sequences are folded into a single record with the most common DNA and genes. The sample table holds about 59,000 distinct CDR3 sequences, of which about 20% were seen once. The top ten constitute 2.5% to 4% of the sample. CD4+CD25+CD127-/low cells were isolated as Tregs. The material sequenced was tumor-infiltrating Tregs sorted from the breast tumor. These receptors all stem from a female donor with breast cancer.

In its sample, this clonotype was seen once. Since no conserved phenylalanine or tryptophan closes the CDR3, a read error is the likely cause. V gene TRBV20-1 combines with J gene TRBJ2-7; TRBD2 matches at 13 bases. The CDR3 loop spans 14 amino acids. J gave up 7 bases and V 3 bases, and 6 bases lay outside the gene matches. Germline-derived CDR1 and CDR2 are DFQATT and SNEGSKA (reference sequence). For the CDR3, the DNA is TGCAGTGCTAGTAAACTAGCGGGAGGGCGAGAGCAGTACTAC. Encoded protein: CSASKLAGGREQYY.

This clonotype was seen many times. J is TRBJ2-1 and V is TRBV4-1; 11 bases match TRBD2. Germline CDR1 MGHRA, CDR2 YSYEKL. Trimming at V came to 4 bases and at J to 7 bases, leaving 12 bases not matched to a gene. The CDR3 consists of 17 residues. The CDR3 loop reads CASSRAGLAVLGNEQFF. CDR3 nucleotide sequence: TGCGCCAGCAGCCGAGCGGGACTAGCGGTCCTGGGGAATGAGCAGTTCTTC.

This clonotype was recorded a few times. The chain joins TRBV20-1 to TRBJ1-5; possible D gene TRBD1, 6 bases. CDR1 and CDR2 (germline): DFQATT, SNEGSKA (reference sequence). Trimming stripped 5 bases from V and 0 bases from J, with 14 bases between. CDR3 length: 15 residues. In DNA form, the CDR3 reads TGCAGTGCTCCCCCTAACAGGGATAGCAATCAGCCCCAGCATTTT. It specifies CSAPPNRDSNQPQHF.

This clonotype has at least ten counts. The chain is built from TRBV5-1 and TRBJ2-4; D gene ambiguous. Trimming removed 7 bases at V and 2 bases at J, with 10 bases between. Per germline, CDR1 SGHRS and CDR2 YFSETQ. This CDR3 region has 13 residues. The CDR3 loop is CASRMETKNIQYF. In DNA, the CDR3 is TGCGCCAGCCGAATGGAGACCAAAAACATTCAGTACTTC.

A note on this clonotype: With a much larger clone just one base away, this may be a read error. The V and J genes are TRBV5-6 and TRBJ2-7; D is uncertain. CDR1 is SGHDT, CDR2 YYEEEE, per germline. The CDR3 length is 11 residues. This CDR3 is CANSLPHEQYF. In DNA form, the CDR3 reads TGTGCCAACAGCTTACCCCACGAGCAGTACTTC.

The sample holds many counts of this clonotype. The chain has TRBV5-6 and TRBJ1-2, with 9 positions matching TRBD1. Germline CDR1 SGHDT, CDR2 YYEEEE. With V trimmed by 2 bases and J by 4 bases, 6 bases remained unmatched. This CDR3 is built from 15 residues. CDR3 region: CASSFWDRVSYGYTF. The DNA for the CDR3 is TGTGCCAGCAGCTTCTGGGACAGGGTTTCCTATGGCTACACCTTC.

This clonotype was observed many times. The chain recombines TRBV30 with TRBJ2-1; 7 nucleotides align to TRBD1. The CDR3 loop spans 13 amino acids. Germline V CDR1 and CDR2: GTSNPN, SVGIG (reference sequence). Losses at the gene ends were 7 bases for V and 6 bases for J; bases not matched to a gene: 9. In nucleotides, the CDR3 is TGTGCCTTTTCCTCTAACAGGGGCAATGAGCAGTTCTTC. This codes for CAFSSNRGNEQFF.

This clonotype was observed a few times. The chain joins TRBV28 to TRBJ1-3, with D perhaps TRBD1 (5 bases). CDR1 is MDHEN, CDR2 SYDVKM, per germline. V dropped 7 bases and J dropped 4 bases, with 14 bases sitting between them. The CDR3 is 14 residues long. The DNA for the CDR3 is TGTGCCAGCACCTCGGGGGGGGAAGGAAACACCATATATTTT. Protein sequence: CASTSGGEGNTIYF.

This clonotype was counted a few times. The chain has TRBV11-2 and TRBJ1-2; D is undetermined. This CDR3 comprises 11 residues. Germline loops: CDR1 SGHAT, CDR2 FQNNGV. V was cut by 10 bases and J by 5 bases, with 11 bases left in between. The CDR3 DNA reads as TGTGCCACAACAGCGATATATGGCTACACCTTC. This codes for CATTAIYGYTF.

This clonotype appeared many times. This chain links TRBV4-1 with TRBJ1-5; a possible D gene is TRBD1 (6 bases). The germline V and J ends were trimmed by 5 bases and 4 bases, with 15 bases remaining between them. The CDR3 spans 15 residues. The germline CDR1 and CDR2 sequences are MGHRA and YSYEKL. CDR3 in amino acids: CASSWVGQRNQPQHF. In nucleotides, the CDR3 is TGCGCCAGCAGCTGGGTCGGACAGCGGAATCAGCCCCAGCATTTT.

This clonotype has a count of ten or more. The gene calls are TRBV13 and TRBJ1-3, with a tentative D call TRBD1 (6 bases). The CDR3 loop spans 13 amino acids. V lost 4 bases and J 8 bases, leaving 12 bases between the germline ends. The germline V gene has CDR1 PRHDT and CDR2 FYEKMQ (reference sequence). The CDR3 sequence is CASSSPRGDTIYF. The CDR3 nucleotides are TGTGCCAGCAGCTCTCCGAGGGGGGACACCATATATTTT.

In this sample, this clonotype turned up a few times. V gene TRBV6-1 combines with J gene TRBJ1-4; D ambiguous. The CDR3 runs to 13 residues. V was clipped by 10 bases and J by 0 bases, with 9 bases between them. Germline CDR1 is MNHNS and CDR2 is SASEGT. The CDR3 loop is CATCFATNEKLFF. The CDR3 coding sequence is TGTGCCACATGTTTTGCAACTAATGAAAAACTGTTTTTT.

The rearrangement links TRBV5-1 to TRBJ1-2, with a tentative D call TRBD1 (5 bases). Germline V gene data show CDR1 as SGHRS and CDR2 as YFSETQ. The CDR3 consists of 15 residues. V lost 1 base, J lost 0 bases, and 10 bases lay in between. The CDR3 nucleotides read TGCGCCAGCAGCTTGCAGGGAGAACCTAACTATGGCTACACCTTC. Translating it yields CASSLQGEPNYGYTF.

On this clonotype: A much larger clonotype is one base distant, so this may be a read error. The chain carries TRBV6-5 and TRBJ1-2; no clear D. Germline CDR1 MNHEY, CDR2 SVGAGI. The CDR3 covers 14 residues. The CDR3 nucleotides read TGTGCCGGCAGTCCCTCCCCAGGCTTGGGGGGCTACACCTTC. Translated: CAGSPSPGLGGYTF.

The chain joins TRBV7-2 to TRBJ2-3; D perhaps matches TRBD2 (7 bases). Trimming removed 1 base from V and 5 bases from J, with 19 bases in between. The germline V gene encodes CDR1 SGHTA and CDR2 FQGNSA. The CDR3 is 17 residues long. CDR3 bases: TGTGCCAGCAGCTTAGGATCAGTAGGGGGGGGGAAAGATACGCAGTATTTT. Residues: CASSLGSVGGGKDTQYF. Full variable domain (remainder filled in from reference TRBV7-2 and TRBJ2-3): GAGVSQSPSNKVTEKGKDVELRCDPISGHTALYWYRQSLGQGLEFLIYFQGNSAPDKSGLPSDRFSAERTGGSVSTLTIQRTQQEDSAVYLCASSLGSVGGGKDTQYFGPGTRLTVL.

V and J are TRBV20-1 and TRBJ2-3; either TRBD1 or TRBD2 may supply D (5 bases each). The V end lost 2 bases, the J end lost 3 bases, and 24 bases lay between the germline ends. Germline CDR1 is DFQATT and CDR2 is SNEGSKA (reference sequence). This CDR3 has 18 amino acids. In DNA, the CDR3 is TGCAGTGCTAGACTGGCAGGGAGTCACAGAGTGCCGACAGATACGCAGTATTTT. Translation: CSARLAGSHRVPTDTQYF.

A note on this clonotype: One end of the junction fails to match germline, which may point to a read error. The chain employs TRBV7-9 and TRBJ2-7; 14 nucleotides agree with TRBD2. CDR3 length: 17 amino acids. Germline V gene sequence: CDR1 SEHNR, CDR2 FQNEAQ (reference sequence). The CDR3 region has the DNA TGTGCCAGCAGCCTGGGACTAGCGGGAGCTGGCTCCTACGAGCTGTACTTC. Its protein product is CASSLGLAGAGSYELYF.

J is TRBJ2-7 and V is TRBV3-1; tentatively, D is TRBD1 (5 bases). Trimming pared 4 bases from V and 2 bases from J, leaving 15 bases between. This CDR3 contains 15 residues. Germline V CDR1 and CDR2: LGHDT, YNNKEL (reference sequence). The CDR3: CASSPIWTQTYEQYF. The CDR3 coding sequence is TGTGCCAGCAGCCCCATCTGGACACAAACCTACGAGCAGTACTTC.

Only a few counts were recorded for this clonotype. The V call is TRBV12-3 or TRBV12-4, the J call TRBJ2-1; 7 nucleotides agree with TRBD2. The CDR3 totals 16 residues. The J segment lost 9 bases and the V segment lost 7 bases, leaving 18 bases of the junction unmatched. CDR3 protein: CASTKAGPRVLAEQFF. DNA for the CDR3: TGTGCCAGCACTAAAGCGGGACCCCGAGTCTTGGCTGAGCAGTTCTTC.

This clonotype was observed many times. J is TRBJ2-7 and V is TRBV4-1, with D hard to call. CDR1 is MGHRA, CDR2 YSYEKL, per germline. V was pared by 2 bases and J by 3 bases, with 11 bases between. CDR3 length: 14 residues. The CDR3 here is CASSQFGRRYEQYF. Here the CDR3 DNA reads TGCGCCAGCAGCCAATTCGGGCGGCGCTACGAGCAGTACTTC.

In its sample, this clonotype was seen a few times. The chain uses TRBV5-1 and TRBJ2-1; D is uncertain. V was shortened by 3 bases and J by 2 bases, with 9 bases between the two germline ends. Germline values: CDR1 SGHRS, CDR2 YFSETQ. The CDR3 consists of 14 residues. CDR3 sequence reads: CASSSDATYNEQFF. The CDR3 DNA reads as TGCGCCAGCAGCTCCGACGCAACCTACAATGAGCAGTTCTTC. Full variable domain (rest looked up from reference TRBV5-1 and TRBJ2-1): KAGVTQTPRYLIKTRGQQVTLSCSPISGHRSVSWYQQTPGQGLQFLFEYFSETQRNKGNFPGRFSGRQFSNSRSEMNVSTLELGDSALYLCASSSDATYNEQFFGPGTRLTVL.

The V gene is TRBV7-9, the J gene TRBJ2-7; D is unresolved. CDR1 SEHNR and CDR2 FQNEAQ come from the germline V gene (reference sequence). This CDR3 comprises 13 residues. The ends were cut back, 5 bases at V and 3 bases at J, with 11 bases in the middle. As DNA, the CDR3 is TGTGCCAGCAGCAATACAGTAAACTACGAGCAGTACTTC. Amino acids: CASSNTVNYEQYF.

The J gene is TRBJ1-3, the V gene TRBV2, with 7 bases fitting TRBD1. The CDR3 contains 15 residues. Trimming at V came to 7 bases and at J to 2 bases, leaving 8 bases not matched to a gene. Germline assignment: CDR1 SNHLY and CDR2 FYNNEI. The CDR3 loop is CASTTSTGTGNTIYF. CDR3 DNA: TGTGCCAGCACTACCTCGACAGGGACTGGAAACACCATATATTTT.

The V gene is TRBV5-5, the J gene TRBJ1-1; TRBD1 is a possible D gene (5 bases). From germline, CDR1 is SGHKS and CDR2 YYEKEE (reference sequence). This CDR3 is 15 amino acids long. Trimming shortened V by 4 bases and J by 0 bases, and 13 bases separated the two germline ends. This chain's CDR3 is CASSQKGIMNTEAFF. CDR3 DNA sequence: TGTGCCAGCAGCCAAAAGGGGATTATGAACACTGAAGCTTTCTTT. The variable domain in full, with the rest retrieved from reference TRBV5-5 and TRBJ1-1, is DAGVTQSPTHLIKTRGQQVTLRCSPISGHKSVSWYQQVLGQGPQFIFQYYEKEERGRGNFPDRFSARQFPNYSSELNVNALLLGDSALYLCASSQKGIMNTEAFFGQGTRLTVV.

The genes are TRBV5-1 and TRBJ1-1, with D maybe TRBD1 (5 bases). Germline CDR1 reads SGHRS; CDR2 reads YFSETQ. V was clipped by 0 bases and J by 0 bases, with 9 bases between them. This CDR3 is built from 15 residues. The CDR3: CASSLAGMLNTEAFF. The DNA of the CDR3 is TGCGCCAGCAGCTTGGCAGGGATGCTGAACACTGAAGCTTTCTTT.

The chain joins TRBV5-1 to TRBJ1-6; D not certain. Trimming took 3 bases from V and 7 from J, leaving 11 bases between them. This CDR3 comprises 14 residues. Looked up from germline, CDR1 is SGHRS and CDR2 is YFSETQ. In nucleotides, the CDR3 is TGCGCCAGCAGCTCGCAGTGGGGAAATTCACCCCTCCACTTT. Translation gives CASSSQWGNSPLHF. The whole variable domain, remainder taken from reference TRBV5-1 and TRBJ1-6, is KAGVTQTPRYLIKTRGQQVTLSCSPISGHRSVSWYQQTPGQGLQFLFEYFSETQRNKGNFPGRFSGRQFSNSRSEMNVSTLELGDSALYLCASSSQWGNSPLHFGNGTRLTVT.

This clonotype was detected only a few times. This chain joins TRBV6-5 and TRBJ1-1; unclear D gene. The CDR3 has 13 residues. Trimming left V 7 bases short and J 7 bases short, with 16 bases between. From germline, CDR1 is MNHEY and CDR2 SVGAGI. CDR3 residues: CASTKEGSGEAFF. As DNA, the CDR3 is TGTGCCAGCACCAAGGAGGGTTCTGGTGAAGCTTTCTTT.

This clonotype was detected only a few times. The chain employs TRBV7-2 and TRBJ2-7; D is perhaps TRBD1 (5 bases). CDR1 SGHTA and CDR2 FQGNSA come from the germline V gene. With 3 bases removed from V and 2 bases from J, the gap between germline ends came to 8 bases. CDR3 length: 13 amino acids. Written as DNA, the CDR3 is TGTGCCAGCAGCTTGACAGTAACCTACGAGCAGTACTTC. This codes for CASSLTVTYEQYF.

This clonotype was picked up a small number of times. V usage is TRBV6-1 and J usage is TRBJ2-2, with TRBD2 matching over 9 bases. J gave up 0 bases and V 5 bases, and 4 bases lay outside the gene matches. This CDR3 is 16 amino acids long. Germline CDR1 MNHNS, CDR2 SASEGT. This chain's CDR3 is CASSRASGANTGELFF. In nucleotides, the CDR3 is TGTGCCAGCAGTAGGGCTAGCGGGGCGAACACCGGGGAGCTGTTTTTT.

J is TRBJ1-2 and V is TRBV29-1; a weak D match, TRBD1 (6 bases). The ends were cut back, 6 bases at V and 4 bases at J, with 27 bases in the middle. Germline lookup yields CDR1 SQVTM and CDR2 ANQGSEA. This CDR3 is built from 17 residues. CDR3: CSVLADLYTGTIYGYTF. The CDR3 nucleotides are TGCAGCGTCCTCGCTGACCTATATACAGGGACTATCTATGGCTACACCTTC.

This clonotype occurred a few times. The chain carries TRBV29-1 and TRBJ2-1; the D gene is possibly TRBD1 (6 bases). This CDR3 has 13 residues. In germline, CDR1 is SQVTM, CDR2 ANQGSEA. The V gene lost 3 bases and the J gene lost 10 bases, with 16 bases spanning the gap. The CDR3 DNA reads as TGCAGCGTTGAGGGGGCGACCCTGGGGGAGCAGTTCTTC. Encoded protein: CSVEGATLGEQFF.